This entry concerns a single T cell receptor (beta chain). The antigen it binds to is not known. No much larger clonotype is one base removed from it; base qualities were not supplied. The V end loses 3 bases and the J end loses 5 bases, and a stretch of 7 bases separates them. The germline V gene encodes CDR1 GTSNPN and CDR2 SVGIG (reference sequence). The CDR3 measures 12 amino acids from cysteine to phenylalanine. Only the CDR3 region is kept as DNA, spanning 36 bases read in frame from base 1. These data come from a study of Tregs in tolerant kidney transplant recipients (dated by TCRdb to the late 2010s). For the wider study: Before combined kidney and bone marrow transplantation, this study identified donor-specific regulatory T cells using TCRbeta sequencing and then followed those same cells after transplant. TCRbeta repertoire sequencing was used in a few healthy controls to compare several methods for expanding Tregs specific for an allogeneic donor.

Findings and caveats that apply to the study as a whole: Although technical replication error seemed to be minimal, the question of biological reproducibility was not addressed directly. Expanding Tregs with activated donor B cells appeared to identify the most biologically relevant and donor-specific TCRbeta repertoire. The study was constrained by small patient numbers, and validation of the findings is required in larger populations and under other immunosuppression protocols.

Unstimulated Tregs (CD4+CD25+CD127-), CD4+ non-Tregs (CD4+CD25-), CD4 and CD8 cells were FACS-sorted from thawed PBMCs. Blood from healthy controls was obtained either as purchased buffy coats or from healthy volunteers. Healthy control blood was processed by Ficoll density gradient to PBMCs and cryopreserved; patient PBMCs were collected before and after transplant. For TCRbeta CDR3 sequencing, genomic DNA was extracted from sorted cells using the QIAGEN DNeasy Blood and Tissue Kit. Through immunoSEQ, high-throughput TCRbeta CDR3 sequencing was done commercially, including PCR amplification with internal controls and bias correction. The study's processing was this. Unique productive TCRbeta sequences were defined by CDR3 nucleotide sequence where primers matched, and otherwise by CDR3 amino acid sequence together with Vbeta and Jbeta genes. Sorting error was corrected by removing sequences shared between sorted populations at a frequency ratio of 2:1 or less, and the remaining shared sequences were assigned to the higher population. Donor-reactive sequences were defined as at least 5-fold expanded in CFSE-low cells versus unstimulated cells, with frequency of at least 0.01% in CFSE-low cells. Repertoire divergence was quantified by Jensen-Shannon divergence calculated from the top 100 TCRbeta sequences ranked by frequency. For samples with multiple sequencing runs, sorting error was corrected in each run separately before the runs were combined. The table was pulled from immuneACCESS by TCRdb, which kept in-frame rearrangements only. Such tables lose some clones; where checked, under half of the loss comes from unresolved V genes, and the rest has no known cause. V, J and clone size reflect that table, while D and trimming were determined from the DNA. The sample includes about 120,000 clones, with about 90% observed a single time. Roughly 0.63% of the sample goes to the ten largest clones.

The origin of this receptor is a human donor in good health. This sequence uses TRBV30 and TRBJ1-4; the D gene remains uncertain. Sequencing was carried out using CD4+ T cells from blood. CDR3 sequence: CAWRVGNEKLFF. The DNA reads as follows: TGTGCCTGGAGGGTAGGAAATGAAAAACTGTTTTTT.